This T cell receptor beta chain is from a study of T cells after yellow fever vaccination. The germline V gene has CDR1 SGHVS and CDR2 FNYEAQ. V was pared by 8 bases and J by 6 bases, with 17 bases between. This CDR3 is built from 14 residues. Broader study findings: High-abundance clonotypes from the bulk population could contaminate FACS-sorted repertoires.

TCRdb reprocessed the 5' RACE reads with MiXCR, giving one entry per CDR3 protein. The sample has 120,000 or so distinct CDR3 sequences; 13% to 15% are singletons. The table lists this clonotype with a few counts. Its cognate antigen is unknown. The receptor's source is a man between 18 and 35 years old who received the YFV17D yellow fever vaccine. V is TRBV7-6 and J is TRBJ2-1, with a possible D match to TRBD2 (5 bases). The specimen comprised CD8+ T cells sorted from PBMCs, sampled 5 days after the yellow fever booster vaccination. The CDR3 sequence: CASAIGEGANEQFF. The CDR3 coding sequence is TGTGCCAGCGCTATCGGGGAAGGCGCCAATGAGCAGTTCTTC.